Listed below are T cell receptor beta chains from one sample, sequenced in a study of vaccination and CD4 T cells after COVID-19. These receptors' antigens are unknown. TCRdb re-derived calls from the PCR reads in MiXCR, one entry per CDR3 protein. Of some 7,700 distinct CDR3 sequences listed, about 56% are singletons. Sequenced sample: CD4+ T cells from blood, cultured in vitro. The receptors here all came from a human donor who had recovered from COVID-19. Both conserved end residues are trimmed from each CDR3. Each record gives: J gene, V gene, clone size, CDR3 protein. A clone size is listed for some rows: how often the clone was seen (once, few, many), or a class if it is expanded.

>TRBJ2-1|TRBV6-2/TRBV6-3|-
ASSPRTLISRGNEQF
>TRBJ1-2|TRBV30|-
AWTQKGAHGYT
>TRBJ1-2|TRBV29-1|-
SVATGNYGYT
>TRBJ1-2|TRBV25-1|-
ASSVAGTGGGYT
>TRBJ2-7|TRBV6-2/TRBV6-3|-
ASSTGGFHYEQY
>TRBJ1-5|TRBV10-2|medium-sized
ASRGQVNQPQH
>TRBJ2-1|TRBV20-1|once
SARIQGAANEQF
>TRBJ1-5|TRBV28|-
ASSPWGGMDQPQH
>TRBJ1-1|TRBV7-3|-
ASSQTGYGDTEAF
>TRBJ2-7|TRBV7-2|once
ASSFGLRRGAAREQY
>TRBJ2-7|TRBV6-1|-
ASSRDPGQGAEQY
>TRBJ1-2|TRBV12-3/TRBV12-4|-
ASSQRGGRNYGYT
>TRBJ1-3|TRBV7-9|-
ASSFVNTIY
>TRBJ2-7|TRBV27|-
ASSPRLAGIAEQY
>TRBJ2-5|TRBV19|-
ASSITGSETQY
>TRBJ2-6|TRBV6-4|once
ASSDSRVLT
>TRBJ2-3|TRBV11-1|few
ASSLDSGSGDTQY
>TRBJ2-5|TRBV29-1|-
SVGLAGFQETQY
>TRBJ1-1|TRBV11-3|-
ASSSQQGANTEAF
>TRBJ2-7|TRBV5-4|-
ASRRDRGSYEQY
>TRBJ1-2|TRBV11-3|-
ASSLDGTGVNGYT
>TRBJ2-4|TRBV7-2|-
ASSPSREGVNIQY
>TRBJ1-5|TRBV15|-
ATSRDYTSGNQPQH
>TRBJ2-5|TRBV7-8|-
ASSPLGLAGEQETQY
>TRBJ1-5|TRBV20-1|few
SARATGSNQPQH